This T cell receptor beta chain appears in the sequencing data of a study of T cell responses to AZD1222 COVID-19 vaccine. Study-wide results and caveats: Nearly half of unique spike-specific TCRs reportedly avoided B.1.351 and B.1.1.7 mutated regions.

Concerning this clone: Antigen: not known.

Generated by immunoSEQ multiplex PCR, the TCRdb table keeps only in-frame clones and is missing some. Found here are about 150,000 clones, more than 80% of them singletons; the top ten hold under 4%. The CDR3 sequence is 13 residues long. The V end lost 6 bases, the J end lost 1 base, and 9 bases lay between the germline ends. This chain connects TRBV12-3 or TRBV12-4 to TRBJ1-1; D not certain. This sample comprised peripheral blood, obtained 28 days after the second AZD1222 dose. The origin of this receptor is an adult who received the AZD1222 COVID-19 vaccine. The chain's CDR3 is CASRKEENTEAFF. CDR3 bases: TGTGCCAGCAGAAAAGAAGAGAACACTGAAGCTTTCTTT.